This T cell receptor (beta chain) was found in a study of shared clonotypes between healthy human individuals. Study details: Every donor yielded three CD4 naive, three CD4 memory, two CD8 naive and one CD8 memory plate.

Germline V gene lookup returns CDR1 GTSNPN and CDR2 SVGIG (reference sequence). V was pared by 8 bases and J by 1 base, with 15 bases between. The CDR3 is 13 amino acids. Libraries were prepared by immunoSEQ multiplex PCR; TCRdb keeps only in-frame clonotypes and omits some of them. Among under 1,100,000 clones listed, around 76% were seen once. This receptor was identified in a man aged 18 to 35 in good health. This rearrangement joins TRBV30 to TRBJ2-7, with a possible D match to TRBD2 (5 bases). Sequencing was done on a sample of memory CD4+ T cells sorted from blood. Subset noted: CD45RA-negative fraction. In DNA, the CDR3 is TGTGCCGGGAAATCGGGCGGGTCCTACGAGCAGTACTTC. It encodes CAGKSGGSYEQYF.